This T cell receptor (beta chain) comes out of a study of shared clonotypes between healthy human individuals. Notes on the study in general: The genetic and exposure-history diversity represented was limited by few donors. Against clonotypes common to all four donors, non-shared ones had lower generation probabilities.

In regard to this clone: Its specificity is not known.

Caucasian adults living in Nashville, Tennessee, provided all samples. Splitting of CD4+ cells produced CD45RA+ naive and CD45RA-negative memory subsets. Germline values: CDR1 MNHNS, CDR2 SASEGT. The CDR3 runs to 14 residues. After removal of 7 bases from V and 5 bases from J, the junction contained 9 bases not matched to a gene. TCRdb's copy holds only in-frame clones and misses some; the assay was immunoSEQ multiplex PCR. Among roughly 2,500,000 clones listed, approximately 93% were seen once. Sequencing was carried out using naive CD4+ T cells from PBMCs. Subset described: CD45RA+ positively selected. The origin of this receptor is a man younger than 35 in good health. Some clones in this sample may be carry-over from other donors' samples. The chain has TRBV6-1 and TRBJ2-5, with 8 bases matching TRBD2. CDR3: CASTLSGSRETQYF. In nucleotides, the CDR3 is TGTGCCAGCACCCTAAGCGGGAGTAGGGAGACCCAGTACTTC.